This paragraph reports one TCR beta chain. Some clones are missing from TCRdb's copy, which holds only in-frame ones; the method was immunoSEQ multiplex PCR. This repertoire shows around 250,000 clones, more than 70% found once; its top ten account for approximately 13%. The data stem from a study of blood T cell repertoires in COVID-19. Study information: Material from acute and convalescent COVID-19 was sourced from the United States, Italy and Spain.

Trimming removed 4 bases from V and 0 bases from J, with 10 bases in between. The germline V gene encodes CDR1 SGHAT and CDR2 FQDESV (reference sequence). The CDR3 extends over 14 amino acids. The receptor was isolated from an elderly man with acute or convalescent COVID-19. This chain connects TRBV11-1 to TRBJ2-7, with a tentative D call TRBD1 (5 bases). Specimen: peripheral blood. CDR3 DNA sequence: TGTGCCAGCAGCTCGGACGACAGCTCCTACGAGCAGTACTTC. This gives the protein CASSSDDSSYEQYF.